The present T cell receptor beta chain was sequenced within a study of blood T cells in healthy people across ages (dated by TCRdb to the mid-2010s). Notes on the research overall: In model experiments, template switching captured about one uniquely barcoded TCR beta cDNA molecule for every two T cells. To track age-related changes in TCR beta repertoire diversity, the study relied on deep sequencing normalized with unique cDNA molecular identifiers. Donors were grouped into four age groups: young (average 16 years), middle-aged (approximately 41), aged (62) and long-lived (around 80). For two donors (one aged 18 to 30 and one aged 80 or older), the study analyzed two additional independent replicas of 1 million unique cDNA reads from the same blood draw.

The germline V gene sets CDR1 to MNHNS and CDR2 to SASEGT. V loses 7 bases of germline sequence and J loses 1 base, and the interval between the two ends is 17 bases. The CDR3 runs 16 amino acids, cysteine and phenylalanine included. Of all the DNA, just the CDR3 is kept, 48 bases in frame from base 1. Worth noting for this clonotype: The target of this receptor is not known. Within one base of it there is no much larger clone, and no base qualities were kept.

The roughly 38 donors, aged 6 to 90 years, were systemically healthy Caucasian individuals from Russia. Approximately 9 milliliters of peripheral blood were collected from each donor into EDTA-treated Vacutainer tubes. Ficoll-Paque density-gradient centrifugation was used to isolate PBMCs, with at least 6.5 million obtained per sample. Total RNA was extracted from PBMCs with Trizol reagent, with at least 5.5 micrograms obtained per sample. The percentages of naive CD45RAhigh/CD27high T cells were determined by flow cytometry on a PBMC aliquot from every donor. Receptor amplification or capture employed 5' RACE. The listed sequencing device is Illumina HiSeq 2500. A second roughly 6 to 12 cycle PCR used a sample-barcoded 5' primer and a J-beta primer mix. A unique molecular identifier was introduced onto each TCR beta cDNA molecule by a template-switch 5' adaptor carrying 12 random nucleotides. At least 2.5 million CDR3-containing paired-end reads were obtained from each sample. The Mint cDNA synthesis kit, primed by a TRBC-specific oligonucleotide, was used to synthesize first-strand cDNA from all RNA. After uracil-DNA glycosylase treatment, a first 18-cycle PCR used universal primers M1SS and BC2_uni_R on all cDNA. Concerning the study's data processing: Normalization of each sample was performed by random selection of 1 million high-quality reads, each carrying a distinct molecular identifier. Reads sharing molecular identifiers were discarded rather than binned into consensus sequences. CDR3 identification, clonotype clustering and error correction used MiTCR with a Q25 quality threshold and the strictest error-elimination algorithm. Lower-bound total TCR beta diversity was estimated with a nonparametric unseen species model using Euler transformation. TCRdb passed the public sequencing reads through fastp at Q25 and MiXCR, retaining productive beta sequences. Every CDR3 protein is listed once, alongside the most common genes and DNA of its rows. TCRdb, not the original authors, processed these V and J calls. Across this sample there are around 1,000,000 distinct CDR3 sequences, with roughly 24% seen only once. In total, the top ten clones hold around 0.7% of the sample.

General conclusions and limits of the study: As age increased, observed TCR beta diversity per million T cells dropped in a roughly linear way, and a significant reduction was already evident by age about 40. Since profiling was done on bulk unsorted PBMCs, naive and antigen-experienced compartments could not be conclusively compared. The long-lived group showed more naive CD4+ T cells, fewer expanded clones and increased TCR diversity than the aged group, suggesting age selection. The percentage of naive T cells measured by flow cytometry correlated strongly with observed TCR beta diversity. Estimates of total diversity based on one million sequenced T cells were regarded as lower bounds and as underestimates. Because donor CMV infection status was unknown, age-related changes in expanded clonotypes were potentially confounded.

The sample was also reused in another study, on T cells of mothers and their children. Per the second study: The donors were nine systemically healthy Caucasian individuals, made up of three mothers and their six children. cDNA synthesis consumed the entire amount of extracted RNA, loaded at approximately 1.6 ug RNA in each 15 ul reaction. In the second PCR, the M1S primer introduced both the sample barcodes and 2-4 random nucleotides. More than 8 million TCR beta CDR3 reads were obtained from each mother, and roughly 3 million reads were obtained from each child. Thymic selection shapes the output of TCR recombination in a similar way in related and unrelated pairs, and inherited differences have a minor effect. Normalized repertoire overlap was always found to be slightly, but never significantly, higher in related mother-child pairs than in unrelated mother-child pairs. With a sensitivity of approximately 100 clones per million clonotypes, no persistent microchimeric T cell clones were detected. To look for features that set related mother-child pairs apart from unrelated individuals, the researchers ran deep NGS to compare the TCR beta repertoires of mothers and children. The mean age was about 40 +/- 4 years for the mothers and around 10 +/- 4 years for the children. After adapter ligation with NEBNext reagents, the libraries were sequenced on Illumina HiSeq 2000 with 100+100 nt paired-end reads. To prevent cross-contamination, the mother and child libraries were prepared a month apart and were sequenced in separate runs. Between 500,000 and 2,000,000 distinct TCR beta clonotypes were identified per donor. Naive TCR beta clonotypes were estimated from low-frequency clonotypes matched to each donor's FACS-determined naive share, without sorting.

The chain joins TRBV6-1 to TRBJ1-5, with the D gene uncertain. This TCR was recovered from a girl aged 2-10 years in good health. Sequencing was performed on blood. The CDR3 corresponds to CASTPGRSPSNQPQHF. The DNA sequence is given as TGTGCCAGCACTCCAGGCCGGAGTCCAAGCAATCAGCCCCAGCATTTT.